Listed here are 31 T cell receptor beta chains from one sample, sequenced in a study of early T cells in non-severe SARS-CoV-2 infection. TCRdb re-called the 5' RACE reads through MiXCR, storing one row per CDR3 protein. Among under 35,000 distinct CDR3 sequences listed, roughly 7.2% were seen once. Input material: whole blood. The receptors originated from an adult who was a healthcare worker with PCR-confirmed SARS-CoV-2 infection or an uninfected control (not recorded which).

The V and J genes are TRBV7-2 and TRBJ2-3; 10 nucleotides align to TRBD2. The CDR3 loop spans 14 amino acids. With 3 bases clipped from V and 6 bases from J, the junction kept 3 bases outside the gene matches. The germline V gene has CDR1 SGHTA and CDR2 FQGNSA. The CDR3 sequence: CASSFTSGIDTQYF. CDR3 nucleotides: TGTGCCAGCAGCTTCACTAGCGGGATCGATACGCAGTATTTT.

By share, this clonotype ranks as medium-sized. The rearrangement joins TRBV20-1 to TRBJ2-1; 7 bases fit TRBD2. The germline V gene encodes CDR1 DFQATT and CDR2 SNEGSKA (reference sequence). V lost 1 base, J lost 4 bases, and 13 bases stayed unmatched. The CDR3 totals 17 residues. DNA for the CDR3: TGCAGTGCTAGAGCCCAGCCCCTAGCGGAGATTTACAATGAGCAGTTCTTC. This gives the protein CSARAQPLAEIYNEQFF.

This clonotype has at least ten counts. The V gene is TRBV4-3, the J gene TRBJ2-2; 12 bases align to TRBD1. There are 17 residues in the CDR3. V lost 0 bases and J lost 4; bases outside the gene matches: 3. Germline V lookup: CDR1 LGHNA, CDR2 YSLEER. The CDR3 DNA reads TGCGCCAGCAGCCAAGAGGGACAGGGGGCGGTCACCGGGGAGCTGTTTTTT. This codes for CASSQEGQGAVTGELFF.

The table lists this clonotype with many counts. V and J are TRBV12-3 or TRBV12-4 and TRBJ2-2; TRBD1 is a possible D gene (6 bases). Deletions cut 6 bases from V and 5 bases from J, with 19 bases between. The CDR3 has 16 residues. The CDR3 spells CASSSRETGRTGELFF. CDR3 in DNA: TGTGCCAGCAGCTCTAGGGAGACAGGAAGGACCGGGGAGCTGTTTTTT.

This clonotype was seen a few times. The chain recombines TRBV20-1 with TRBJ2-5, with D possibly being TRBD1 (5 bases). With 5 bases removed from V and 0 bases from J, the gap between germline ends came to 13 bases. Germline assignment: CDR1 DFQATT and CDR2 SNEGSKA (reference sequence). The CDR3 contains 14 residues. The chain's CDR3 is CSAEIPGYQETQYF. The CDR3 coding sequence is TGCAGTGCTGAGATTCCAGGGTACCAAGAGACCCAGTACTTC.

At least ten counts were recorded for this clonotype. The chain links TRBV6-6 to TRBJ2-3, with 10 positions matching TRBD2. This CDR3 has 17 residues. Germline V CDR1 and CDR2: MNHNY, SVGAGI (reference sequence). The V gene end was trimmed by 2 bases and the J gene end by 0 bases; junction bases not matched to a gene: 5. DNA for the CDR3: TGTGCCAGCAGTTACCCCCCTAGCGGGAGCAGCACAGATACGCAGTATTTT. Translated, it gives CASSYPPSGSSTDTQYF.

This clonotype was seen only a few times. CDR3 sequence (DNA): TGTGCCAGCAGCCTACTAGCGGGCGTCACAGATACGCAGTATTTT. This codes for CASSLLAGVTDTQYF. This sequence joins TRBV7-2 and TRBJ2-3, with 9 nucleotides matching TRBD2. Germline CDR1 reads SGHTA; CDR2 reads FQGNSA. The V segment lost 5 bases and the J segment 2 bases; nucleotides outside the gene matches: 5. This CDR3 contains 15 residues.

This clonotype has ten or more counts. The genes are TRBV9 and TRBJ2-3, with D hard to call. Germline assignment: CDR1 SGDLS and CDR2 YYNGEE. This CDR3 has 15 residues. V was pared by 0 bases and J by 3 bases, with 11 bases between. The CDR3 bases are TGTGCCAGCAGCGTAGGACTCTCCGGGACAGATACGCAGTATTTT. Protein sequence: CASSVGLSGTDTQYF. The entire variable domain, with the rest obtained from reference TRBV9 and TRBJ2-3, is as follows: DSGVTQTPKHLITATGQRVTLRCSPRSGDLSVYWYQQSLDQGLQFLIQYYNGEERAKGNILERFSAQQFPDLHSELNLSSLELGDSALYFCASSVGLSGTDTQYFGPGTRLTVL.

At least ten counts were recorded for this clonotype. The chain uses TRBV27 and TRBJ1-2; weak D call: TRBD1 (6 bases). Germline V lookup: CDR1 MNHEY, CDR2 SMNVEV (reference sequence). The CDR3 totals 14 residues. V shed 6 bases and J shed 8 bases, with 19 bases lying between them. CDR3 sequence: CASRSIQGPRGYTF. DNA of the CDR3: TGTGCCAGCAGGTCTATACAGGGTCCGCGGGGCTACACCTTC.

This clonotype was observed many times. V usage is TRBV20-1 and J usage is TRBJ2-1; 9 bases align to TRBD2. The CDR3 length is 19 residues. Germline lookup yields CDR1 DFQATT and CDR2 SNEGSKA (reference sequence). Losses at the gene ends were 3 bases for V and 4 bases for J; bases not matched to a gene: 19. CDR3 nucleotides: TGCAGTGCTAGGGCCTTTAGCGGGAGATCGAGGGGGGAATACAATGAGCAGTTCTTC. This encodes CSARAFSGRSRGEYNEQFF.

This clonotype was found many times. J is TRBJ1-1 and V is TRBV29-1, with D possibly TRBD1 on 6 matching bases. Germline V gene sequence: CDR1 SQVTM, CDR2 ANQGSEA. V was trimmed by 6 bases and J by 3 bases, leaving 11 bases between them. This CDR3 comprises 12 residues. DNA for the CDR3: TGCAGCGTGCTAAGGACAGACACTGAAGCTTTCTTT. The encoded protein is CSVLRTDTEAFF. The entire variable domain, with the rest obtained from reference TRBV29-1 and TRBJ1-1, is as follows: SAVISQKPSRDICQRGTSLTIQCQVDSQVTMMFWYRQQPGQSLTLIATANQGSEATYESGFVIDKFPISRPNLTFSTLTVSNMSPEDSSIYLCSVLRTDTEAFFGQGTRLTVV.

In this sample, this clonotype turned up many times. The chain has TRBV5-1 and TRBJ2-5; 7 nucleotides align to TRBD1. V gave up 1 base and J gave up 0 bases; unmatched junction bases: 9. The V gene's germline CDR1 is SGHRS and CDR2 YFSETQ. The CDR3 spans 17 residues. CDR3 residues: CASSLTGEHRYQETQYF. In DNA form, the CDR3 reads TGCGCCAGCAGCTTGACAGGGGAGCACCGGTACCAAGAGACCCAGTACTTC. The complete variable domain, with remaining parts taken from reference TRBV5-1 and TRBJ2-5, reads KAGVTQTPRYLIKTRGQQVTLSCSPISGHRSVSWYQQTPGQGLQFLFEYFSETQRNKGNFPGRFSGRQFSNSRSEMNVSTLELGDSALYLCASSLTGEHRYQETQYFGPGTRLLVL.

At least ten counts were recorded for this clonotype. The chain is built from TRBV18 and TRBJ2-7, with a possible D match to TRBD2 (6 bases). Trimming took 6 bases from V and 6 from J, leaving 21 bases between them. CDR3 size: 15 residues. Per germline, CDR1 KGHSH and CDR2 LQKENI. DNA for the CDR3: TGTGCCAGCTCCCCGGGAGAGGGGAGATTGGGCGAGCAGTACTTC. This sequence encodes CASSPGEGRLGEQYF.

The chain is built from TRBV6-2 or TRBV6-3 and TRBJ1-1; unclear D gene. The germline V gene has CDR1 MNHEY and CDR2 SVGEGT. V gave up 6 bases and J gave up 8 bases, with 16 bases separating them. The CDR3 runs to 13 residues. The CDR3 bases are TGTGCCAGCAGCTTGCGGCCTCCCGACGAAGCTTTCTTT. It specifies CASSLRPPDEAFF.

This clonotype was seen at least ten times. V and J are TRBV11-2 and TRBJ2-7; D not resolved. The CDR3 runs 15 residues. With 4 bases removed from V and 3 bases from J, the gap between germline ends came to 16 bases. Germline CDR1 is SGHAT and CDR2 is FQNNGV. This CDR3 reads CASSSPEYRDYEQYF. CDR3 DNA sequence: TGTGCCAGCAGCTCCCCAGAGTATAGGGACTACGAGCAGTACTTC.

This clonotype appeared many times. The chain recombines TRBV6-2 or TRBV6-3 with TRBJ2-6; D unresolved. Germline assignment: CDR1 MNHEY and CDR2 SVGEGT. The CDR3 is 15 residues long. Trimming left V 8 bases short and J 0 bases short, with 11 bases between. In DNA form, the CDR3 reads TGTGCCAGCGGCCAACCACTCTCTGGGGCCAACGTCCTGACTTTC. Its protein is CASGQPLSGANVLTF.

This clonotype was observed many times. This sequence joins TRBV24-1 and TRBJ2-1, with 9 bases fitting TRBD1. The germline gives CDR1 KGHDR, CDR2 SFDVKD. V gave up 4 bases and J gave up 7 bases; unmatched junction bases: 7. The CDR3 runs 15 residues. CDR3 nucleotides: TGTGCCACCAGTGAACCGTGGACAGGGGCGAATGAGCAGTTCTTC. Its protein product is CATSEPWTGANEQFF.

This clonotype was counted at least ten times. The chain is built from TRBV7-9 and TRBJ2-1, with D tentatively TRBD2 (5 bases). CDR1 SEHNR and CDR2 FQNEAQ come from the germline V gene (reference sequence). The CDR3 consists of 13 residues. V lost 1 base to trimming and J lost 9 bases, with 10 bases between them. DNA of the CDR3: TGTGCCAGCAGCTTAGACCCCCGGGGTGAGCAGTTCTTC. This sequence encodes CASSLDPRGEQFF.

This clonotype has ten or more counts. The CDR3 loop reads CASSFSTGGSETQYF. CDR3 DNA sequence: TGTGCCAGCAGCTTCTCTACGGGGGGCAGCGAGACCCAGTACTTC. V gene TRBV11-2 combines with J gene TRBJ2-5, with D possibly being TRBD2 (7 bases). Trimming took off 3 bases at V and 5 bases at J, with 16 bases between the two ends. Germline loops: CDR1 SGHAT, CDR2 FQNNGV. This CDR3 region has 15 residues.

This clonotype was seen many times. V gene TRBV20-1 combines with J gene TRBJ2-1; no clear D. The V end was cut by 5 bases, the J end by 4 bases, with 12 bases between. Germline values: CDR1 DFQATT, CDR2 SNEGSKA (reference sequence). The CDR3 spans 13 residues. CDR3 bases: TGCAGTGCTTGGATAAGCCTTTACAATGAGCAGTTCTTC. It is translated as CSAWISLYNEQFF.

This clonotype appeared many times. The chain combines TRBV7-3 with TRBJ2-3; D call uncertain. CDR3 length: 13 residues. V was cut by 2 bases and J by 3 bases, with 6 bases left in between. From germline, CDR1 is SGHTA and CDR2 FQGTGA. As DNA, the CDR3 is TGTGCCAGCAGCTTATGGGAAACAGATACGCAGTATTTT. It yields the protein CASSLWETDTQYF.

This clonotype was seen at least ten times. The V and J genes are TRBV27 and TRBJ1-5; no clear D. The V and J ends lost 5 bases and 3 bases respectively, with 5 bases between them. This CDR3 comprises 12 residues. Germline lookup yields CDR1 MNHEY and CDR2 SMNVEV (reference sequence). The CDR3 region has the DNA TGTGCCAGCAGTCTCCCCAATCAGCCCCAGCATTTT. It is translated as CASSLPNQPQHF.

This clonotype was detected only a few times. This chain uses TRBV3-1 with TRBJ2-1; 12 positions agree with TRBD2. With V trimmed by 0 bases and J by 2 bases, 5 bases remained unmatched. The CDR3 spans 18 residues. CDR1 and CDR2 from the germline V gene are LGHDT and YNNKEL (reference sequence). The CDR3 protein is CASSQEGLAGGAYNEQFF. The CDR3, as DNA: TGTGCCAGCAGCCAAGAGGGTCTAGCGGGAGGGGCCTACAATGAGCAGTTCTTC.

The rearrangement uses TRBV14 and TRBJ2-7; D is unresolved. CDR3 size: 12 residues. Trimming stripped 4 bases from V and 0 bases from J, with 4 bases between. Per germline, CDR1 SGHDN and CDR2 FVKESK. The CDR3 region has the DNA TGTGCCAGCAGCCCCCACTCCTACGAGCAGTACTTC. This sequence encodes CASSPHSYEQYF. Together with reference TRBV14 and TRBJ2-7, the CDR3 gives the full variable domain: EAGVTQFPSHSVIEKGQTVTLRCDPISGHDNLYWYRRVMGKEIKFLLHFVKESKQDESGMPNNRFLAERTGGTYSTLKVQPAELEDSGVYFCASSPHSYEQYFGPGTRLTVT.

This clonotype was seen ten or more times. The CDR3, as DNA: TGTGCCAGCAGCTTAGAGGCTAATAGACAAGAGACCCAGTACTTC. It yields the protein CASSLEANRQETQYF. This chain uses TRBV7-2 with TRBJ2-5, with D unresolved. CDR3 length: 15 amino acids. The V gene's germline CDR1 is SGHTA and CDR2 FQGNSA. Trimming took 1 base from V and 2 from J, leaving 11 bases between them.

In its sample, this clonotype was seen many times. The V call is TRBV28, the J call TRBJ2-4; 7 positions agree with TRBD1. Trimming cost V 5 bases and J 0 bases; bases outside gene matches: 7. The germline CDR1 and CDR2 sequences are MDHEN and SYDVKM. The CDR3 spans 16 residues. CDR3 residues: CASSPWDSLAKNIQYF. In nucleotides, the CDR3 is TGTGCCAGCAGTCCATGGGACAGCTTAGCCAAAAACATTCAGTACTTC.

The rearrangement links TRBV10-3 to TRBJ2-3, with a tentative D call TRBD1 (6 bases). The CDR3 consists of 15 residues. V gave up 8 bases and J gave up 4 bases, with 19 bases separating them. Germline V gene data show CDR1 as ENHRY and CDR2 as SYGVKD. CDR3 residues: CAIAEQGIPPDTQYF. The CDR3 coding sequence is TGTGCCATCGCGGAGCAGGGGATCCCTCCAGATACGCAGTATTTT.

In this sample, this clonotype turned up many times. The gene calls are TRBV6-1 and TRBJ2-2; 15 nucleotides match TRBD2. This CDR3 is built from 19 residues. CDR1 is MNHNS and CDR2 is SASEGT in the germline V gene. V lost 4 bases, J lost 4 bases, and 10 bases stayed unmatched. CDR3 sequence reads: CASSVGLAGGPLGTGELFF. CDR3 nucleotide sequence: TGTGCCAGCAGTGTCGGACTAGCGGGAGGGCCTTTGGGCACCGGGGAGCTGTTTTTT.

The genes are TRBV7-9 and TRBJ2-1; D is ambiguous. This CDR3 region has 13 residues. The germline V and J ends were trimmed by 4 bases and 15 bases, with 19 bases remaining between them. Germline loops: CDR1 SEHNR, CDR2 FQNEAQ (reference sequence). CDR3 DNA sequence: TGTGCCAGCAGCTCCGAGTCAGGCGGAGATGCGTTCTTC. Protein product: CASSSESGGDAFF.

This clonotype was observed a few times. The chain links TRBV28 to TRBJ2-7; 7 nucleotides align to TRBD1. After removal of 5 bases from V and 1 base from J, the junction contained 8 bases not matched to a gene. This CDR3 has 15 residues. Germline-derived CDR1 and CDR2 are MDHEN and SYDVKM. The CDR3: CASSLTGTDSYEQYF. The CDR3 bases are TGTGCCAGCAGTCTAACCGGGACAGATTCCTACGAGCAGTACTTC. The variable domain in full, with the rest retrieved from reference TRBV28 and TRBJ2-7, is DVKVTQSSRYLVKRTGEKVFLECVQDMDHENMFWYRQDPGLGLRLIYFSYDVKMKEKGDIPEGYSVSREKKERFSLILESASTNQTSMYLCASSLTGTDSYEQYFGPGTRLTVT.

This clonotype appeared many times. V gene TRBV20-1 combines with J gene TRBJ1-2, with 9 bases identical to TRBD1. CDR1 DFQATT and CDR2 SNEGSKA come from the germline V gene (reference sequence). V shed 2 bases, J shed 6 bases, and the junction held 10 bases outside the gene matches. This CDR3 has 15 amino acids. CDR3 protein: CSARKRTGAMDGYTF. The CDR3 nucleotides are TGCAGTGCTAGAAAGAGGACAGGGGCCATGGATGGCTACACCTTC.